One sample yielded the 32 T cell receptor beta chains listed below, sequenced in a study of CXCR3-negative and CXCR3-positive naive CD8 T cells. With UMI labels, 5' RACE was used to prepare the TRB cDNA libraries. One entry per CDR3 protein, without DNA, is what TCRdb gives after re-calling the 5' RACE reads. The sample table sets out 35,000 to 50,000 distinct CDR3 sequences. Sequenced material: memory CD8+ T cells from blood. All receptors come from a human donor in good health. Some clones in this sample may be carry-over from other donors' samples.

The rearrangement uses TRBV29-1 and TRBJ1-3; TCRdb's D call, TRBD1, is unchecked because there is no DNA. This CDR3 spans 15 amino acids. Germline V gene sequence: CDR1 SQVTM, CDR2 ANQGSEA. The CDR3 is CSVERRDRVEDTIYF.

The rearrangement uses TRBV4-1 and TRBJ1-1; with no DNA, the TCRdb D assignment of TRBD1 cannot be verified. CDR1 and CDR2 (germline): MGHRA, YSYEKL. The CDR3 spans 15 residues. CDR3 residues: CASSPRGWAFPEAFF.

V and J are TRBV7-3 and TRBJ1-4; there is no DNA to check the TCRdb D call of TRBD1. CDR3 size: 14 residues. CDR1 and CDR2 (germline): SGHTA, FQGTGA. CDR3 residues: CASSVGQGGEKLFF.

This chain joins TRBV7-9 and TRBJ2-7. The CDR3 length is 16 residues. Germline assignment: CDR1 SEHNR and CDR2 FQNEAQ (reference sequence). The CDR3 sequence: CASSLEREDSSYEQYF.

V is TRBV7-9 and J is TRBJ2-7; TCRdb calls TRBD1, which cannot be checked without DNA. CDR1 is SEHNR and CDR2 is FQNEAQ in the germline V gene (reference sequence). CDR3 length: 13 amino acids. The CDR3 protein is CASSSGTVGEQYF. The full variable domain, with the rest looked up from reference TRBV7-9 and TRBJ2-7, is DTGVSQNPRHKITKRGQNVTFRCDPISEHNRLYWYRQTLGQGPEFLTYFQNEAQLEKSRLLSDRFSAERPKGSFSTLEIQRTEQGDSAMYLCASSSGTVGEQYFGPGTRLTVT.

This sequence joins TRBV19 and TRBJ2-5; TCRdb's D call of TRBD2 is untestable without DNA. Per the germline V gene, CDR1 is LNHDA and CDR2 is SQIVND (reference sequence). The CDR3 has 15 amino acids. The CDR3: CASSPEGLVQETQYF.

This chain joins TRBV7-9 and TRBJ1-1; as DNA is missing, the TRBD1 call by TCRdb cannot be tested. This CDR3 comprises 15 residues. Germline loops: CDR1 SEHNR, CDR2 FQNEAQ (reference sequence). CDR3 loop: CASSGAEGDNTEAFF.

CDR3 in amino acids: CASSQEESVYEQYF. The chain uses TRBV4-1 and TRBJ2-7. Germline V CDR1 and CDR2: MGHRA, YSYEKL. The CDR3 totals 14 residues.

The chain recombines TRBV20-1 with TRBJ2-7. The length of the CDR3 is 13 residues. The V gene's germline CDR1 is DFQATT and CDR2 SNEGSKA (reference sequence). The CDR3 sequence: CSARPLDSYEQYF.

The rearrangement links TRBV20-1 to TRBJ2-7; absent DNA, TCRdb's TRBD1 call cannot be checked. This CDR3 spans 15 amino acids. Germline V gene sequence: CDR1 DFQATT, CDR2 SNEGSKA (reference sequence). The CDR3 sequence: CSAREPGSTTYEQYF.

The CDR3 spells CASSLAVPGGYTF. The rearrangement links TRBV7-2 to TRBJ1-2; TCRdb lists TRBD1, though no DNA is available to test this call. The CDR3 spans 13 residues. Germline CDR1 is SGHTA and CDR2 is FQGNSA.

J is TRBJ2-7 and V is TRBV29-1; the TRBD2 assignment by TCRdb is unverifiable without DNA. In germline, CDR1 is SQVTM, CDR2 ANQGSEA. CDR3 size: 13 residues. The CDR3 loop reads CSVEPSGGYEQYF.

The rearrangement uses TRBV20-1 and TRBJ2-3. CDR1 is DFQATT and CDR2 is SNEGSKA in the germline V gene (reference sequence). The CDR3 length is 15 residues. The CDR3 here is CSARDLQSHTDTQYF.

The V gene is TRBV7-9, the J gene TRBJ2-7; TCRdb calls TRBD1, which cannot be checked without DNA. Germline V gene lookup returns CDR1 SEHNR and CDR2 FQNEAQ (reference sequence). The CDR3 loop spans 15 amino acids. CDR3 residues: CASSAPGHSSYEQYF.

The chain uses TRBV29-1 and TRBJ2-7; TCRdb selects TRBD1, and the lack of DNA leaves this call unchecked. Germline V gene sequence: CDR1 SQVTM, CDR2 ANQGSEA. The CDR3 is 14 residues long. The CDR3 is CSVGGPVDSYEQYF.

The chain links TRBV20-1 to TRBJ2-7; there is no DNA to check the TCRdb D call of TRBD1. The CDR3 length is 14 residues. Germline values: CDR1 DFQATT, CDR2 SNEGSKA (reference sequence). The CDR3 spells CRDLGGRSSYEQYF.

The gene calls are TRBV29-1 and TRBJ2-2; TCRdb calls TRBD1, which cannot be checked without DNA. The CDR3 has 16 residues. Germline CDR1 reads SQVTM; CDR2 reads ANQGSEA. CDR3 in amino acids: CSVESTGGPNTGELFF.

This chain joins TRBV25-1 and TRBJ1-2; TCRdb's D call of TRBD1 is untestable without DNA. This CDR3 comprises 14 residues. The germline V gene has CDR1 MGHDK and CDR2 SYGVNS. The CDR3 loop reads CASSEHPGPHGYTF.

The rearrangement links TRBV7-9 to TRBJ1-5; lacking DNA, the TRBD1 call made by TCRdb goes unchecked. Germline loops: CDR1 SEHNR, CDR2 FQNEAQ (reference sequence). The CDR3 is 12 amino acids. The CDR3 sequence is CASSPPNQPQHF.

V and J are TRBV27 and TRBJ2-3. The CDR3 length is 14 residues. CDR1 and CDR2 (germline): MNHEY, SMNVEV (reference sequence). CDR3 residues: CASSLAATTDTQYF.

The chain combines TRBV6-6 with TRBJ2-7. The CDR3 loop spans 16 amino acids. The germline gives CDR1 MNHNY, CDR2 SVGAGI (reference sequence). The CDR3 region is CASSADRGASSYEQYF.

V and J are TRBV29-1 and TRBJ2-5. Germline V CDR1 and CDR2: SQVTM, ANQGSEA. CDR3 length: 13 amino acids. CDR3 sequence reads: CSVEGAVQETQYF.

V is TRBV7-9 and J is TRBJ1-5; TCRdb reports TRBD1, a call that lacks DNA to check it against. The CDR3 is made up of 15 amino acids. The V gene's germline CDR1 is SEHNR and CDR2 FQNEAQ (reference sequence). The CDR3 reads CASSSDREANQPQHF.

By frequency, this clonotype registers medium-sized. V usage is TRBV9 and J usage is TRBJ1-5; without DNA, the TCRdb call of TRBD1 cannot be checked. Germline V gene lookup returns CDR1 SGDLS and CDR2 YYNGEE. The CDR3 runs to 15 residues. CDR3 region: CASSVDGGANQPQHF.

This sequence joins TRBV12-3 or TRBV12-4 and TRBJ1-3; no DNA is available, so the TRBD1 call from TCRdb remains unchecked. The CDR3 runs 15 residues. The CDR3 spells CASSRPGGSGNTIYF.

V gene TRBV4-2 combines with J gene TRBJ2-1; TCRdb lists TRBD2, though no DNA is available to test this call. The length of the CDR3 is 16 residues. CDR1 is LGHNA and CDR2 is YNFKEQ in the germline V gene. The CDR3 region is CASSQDGGSGGSVEFF.

This sequence joins TRBV5-1 and TRBJ2-1; the TCRdb call, TRBD1, lacks DNA for checking. This CDR3 spans 15 amino acids. Germline lookup yields CDR1 SGHRS and CDR2 YFSETQ. CDR3 sequence reads: CASSYWDRGYNEQFF.

The chain joins TRBV4-3 to TRBJ1-5. The germline V gene encodes CDR1 LGHNA and CDR2 YSLEER. The CDR3 runs to 13 residues. This chain's CDR3 is CASSQFGGQPQHF.

The chain is built from TRBV6-2 or TRBV6-3 and TRBJ1-6; absent DNA, TCRdb's TRBD1 call cannot be checked. CDR3 length: 15 residues. The germline V gene has CDR1 MNHEY and CDR2 SVGEGT. The CDR3 sequence: CASSYSTGGNSPLHF.

This rearrangement joins TRBV10-3 to TRBJ1-2. The CDR3 is made up of 13 amino acids. CDR1 is ENHRY and CDR2 is SYGVKD in the germline V gene. CDR3: CAISESAGSGYTF.

The CDR3 is CASSQLCRTVMNTEAFF. This chain links TRBV23-1 with TRBJ1-1; TCRdb picks TRBD1, but there is no DNA to check that call. TRBV23-1 is an ORF; its function is uncertain. The CDR3 has 17 residues.

The J gene is TRBJ1-2, the V gene TRBV7-9. The CDR3 has 13 amino acids. CDR1 and CDR2 from the germline V gene are SEHNR and FQNEAQ (reference sequence). CDR3: CASSLGQIYGYTF.